The 26 T cell receptor beta chains below all came from one sample that was sequenced in a study of blood T cell repertoires in COVID-19. Clones were sequenced by immunoSEQ multiplex PCR, and TCRdb holds only the in-frame ones, with some missing. In the table there are tens of thousands of clones, 65% to 90% of which are singletons. The sequenced material came from peripheral blood. The origin of the receptors is a woman aged 60-75 years with acute or convalescent COVID-19.

This clone was counted a few times. The chain uses TRBV4-2 and TRBJ1-6; 10 bases agree with TRBD1. After removal of 0 bases from V and 9 bases from J, the junction contained 2 bases not matched to a gene. This CDR3 has 15 amino acids. Germline CDR1 reads LGHNA; CDR2 reads YNFKEQ. DNA for the CDR3: TGTGCCAGCAGCCAAGACCGGGACAGGGGTTCACCCCTCCACTTT. Its translation: CASSQDRDRGSPLHF.

This clone was seen a handful of times. The chain joins TRBV25-1 to TRBJ2-5, with a possible D match to TRBD1 (5 bases). The V end was cut by 5 bases, the J end by 4 bases, with 17 bases between. The length of the CDR3 is 15 residues. Germline CDR1 reads MGHDK; CDR2 reads SYGVNS. CDR3 coding DNA: TGTGCCAGCAGTCCGCTAGACAGAGTTGGAGAGACCCAGTACTTC. The encoded protein is CASSPLDRVGETQYF.

This clone was observed once. The CDR3 DNA follows: TGTGCCAGCAGAACAACAGGATTTAACACTGAAGCTTTCTTT. The encoded protein is CASRTTGFNTEAFF. This chain uses TRBV6-5 with TRBJ1-1, with D perhaps TRBD1 (5 bases). The CDR3 covers 14 residues. V lost 6 bases and J 2 bases, leaving 13 bases between the germline ends. From germline, CDR1 is MNHEY and CDR2 SVGAGI.

V and J are TRBV19 and TRBJ2-7; D unclear. Per germline, CDR1 LNHDA and CDR2 SQIVND (reference sequence). The V end lost 0 bases, the J end lost 1 base, and 7 bases lay between the germline ends. The length of the CDR3 is 14 residues. The CDR3: CASSIERVSYEQYF. CDR3 sequence (DNA): TGTGCCAGTAGTATAGAAAGAGTATCCTACGAGCAGTACTTC.

The rearrangement joins TRBV12-3 or TRBV12-4 to TRBJ2-2, with unresolved D. V lost 6 bases and J 6 bases, leaving 8 bases between the germline ends. This CDR3 has 12 amino acids. The DNA of the CDR3 is TGTGCCAGCAGCTGGAGTGCCGGGGAGCTGTTTTTT. It codes for CASSWSAGELFF.

V gene TRBV6-5 combines with J gene TRBJ1-2; 7 nucleotides match TRBD1. The J segment lost 2 bases and the V segment lost 5 bases, leaving 8 bases of the junction unmatched. The germline V gene has CDR1 MNHEY and CDR2 SVGAGI. The CDR3 runs to 15 residues. CDR3 nucleotide sequence: TGTGCCAGCAGTCGGGATCGACAGGGCAACTATGGCTACACCTTC. This gives the protein CASSRDRQGNYGYTF.

This chain connects TRBV28 to TRBJ1-1; D is possibly TRBD1 (5 bases). The germline gives CDR1 MDHEN, CDR2 SYDVKM. The CDR3 has 18 residues. V gave up 5 bases and J gave up 0 bases, with 22 bases separating them. CDR3 protein: CASSPDIRRGPMNTEAFF. The CDR3 nucleotides are TGTGCCAGCAGTCCGGATATTAGGAGGGGCCCCATGAACACTGAAGCTTTCTTT. The variable domain in full, with the rest retrieved from reference TRBV28 and TRBJ1-1, is DVKVTQSSRYLVKRTGEKVFLECVQDMDHENMFWYRQDPGLGLRLIYFSYDVKMKEKGDIPEGYSVSREKKERFSLILESASTNQTSMYLCASSPDIRRGPMNTEAFFGQGTRLTVV.

The V and J genes are TRBV3-1 (or the pseudogene TRBV3-2) and TRBJ1-1; D ambiguous. The CDR3 runs 14 residues. CDR1 LGHDT and CDR2 YNNKEL come from the germline V gene (reference sequence). Trimming removed 4 bases from V and 2 bases from J, with 11 bases in between. DNA for the CDR3: TGTGCCAGCAGCCGCATAGCGAGCAACACTGAAGCTTTCTTT. It encodes CASSRIASNTEAFF.

The rearrangement uses TRBV27 and TRBJ2-7; TRBD1 matches 7 bases. Germline V lookup: CDR1 MNHEY, CDR2 SMNVEV (reference sequence). The V gene end was trimmed by 9 bases and the J gene end by 7 bases; junction bases not matched to a gene: 0. This CDR3 is 9 amino acids long. CDR3 in amino acids: CARDREQYF. CDR3 nucleotide sequence: TGTGCCAGGGACAGGGAGCAGTACTTC.

Comment on this clone: Given a far larger clone just one base away, this is likely a sequencing read error. J is TRBJ1-2 and V is TRBV9; 10 nucleotides line up with TRBD1. V lost 2 bases and J lost 2; bases outside the gene matches: 0. Germline loops: CDR1 SGDLS, CDR2 YYNGEE. CDR3 length: 14 amino acids. The CDR3 DNA follows: TGTGCCAGCAGCGTGGACAGGGGGAACTATGGCTACACCTTC. Its translation is CASSVDRGNYGYTF.

The J gene is TRBJ2-2, the V gene TRBV11-3; D remains unclear. The V and J ends lost 3 bases and 2 bases respectively, with 10 bases between them. The CDR3 loop spans 15 amino acids. Germline V gene sequence: CDR1 SGHNT, CDR2 YENEEA. Here the CDR3 DNA reads TGTGCCAGCAGCTTCGGTAGTCCCAACACCGGGGAGCTGTTTTTT. Amino acids: CASSFGSPNTGELFF.

The V call is TRBV4-1, the J call TRBJ2-5; D ambiguous. This CDR3 region has 16 residues. V lost 0 bases and J lost 2, with 13 bases in between. Germline-derived CDR1 and CDR2 are MGHRA and YSYEKL. The CDR3 is CASSQELSAGQETQYF. CDR3 nucleotide sequence: TGCGCCAGCAGCCAAGAACTATCGGCCGGGCAAGAGACCCAGTACTTC.

In nucleotides, the CDR3 is TGTGCCAGCTCACGCGGACAGGGGGCCGACGAGCAGTACTTC. It encodes CASSRGQGADEQYF. The chain uses TRBV18 and TRBJ2-7; 11 bases line up with TRBD1. V gave up 4 bases and J gave up 5 bases; unmatched junction bases: 4. Germline CDR1 KGHSH, CDR2 LQKENI. There are 14 residues in the CDR3.

This clone has a single count. V gene TRBV5-1 combines with J gene TRBJ2-1; possibly TRBD1 for D (6 bases). Germline values: CDR1 SGHRS, CDR2 YFSETQ. This CDR3 is 18 amino acids long. V gave up 2 bases and J gave up 4 bases, with 22 bases separating them. CDR3 protein: CASSFPPFWGQGYNEQFF. The CDR3 bases are TGCGCCAGCAGCTTCCCCCCGTTCTGGGGACAAGGTTACAATGAGCAGTTCTTC.

This clone was found a few times. The chain links TRBV4-2 to TRBJ1-5; D gene ambiguous. V was shortened by 0 bases and J by 2 bases, with 11 bases between the two germline ends. The V gene's germline CDR1 is LGHNA and CDR2 YNFKEQ. The CDR3 has 16 amino acids. This CDR3 reads CASSQEGPVGNQPQHF. CDR3 in DNA: TGTGCCAGCAGCCAAGAGGGCCCCGTTGGCAATCAGCCCCAGCATTTT.

The CDR3 is CASSPRQPNSPLHF. In DNA form, the CDR3 reads TGTGCCAGTTCCCCTAGGCAGCCCAATTCACCCCTCCACTTT. This chain links TRBV5-8 with TRBJ1-6; the D is unclear. Trimming stripped 8 bases from V and 7 bases from J, with 16 bases between. This CDR3 contains 14 residues. Germline V lookup: CDR1 SGHTS, CDR2 YDEGEE.

V is TRBV5-1 and J is TRBJ2-3; TRBD2 matches at 13 bases. The CDR3 runs 14 residues. Germline V gives CDR1 SGHRS, CDR2 YFSETQ. J lost 11 bases, V lost 4 bases, and 7 bases had no gene match. For the CDR3, the DNA is TGCGCCAGCAGCGAAGGGACTAGCGGGGTTGAGCAGTATTTT. Translating it yields CASSEGTSGVEQYF.

CDR3 sequence (DNA): TGTGCCAGTACCCCGGGACAGGGTAGGACTGAAGCTTTCTTT. Amino acids: CASTPGQGRTEAFF. The V gene is TRBV19, the J gene TRBJ1-1; 9 bases agree with TRBD1. V lost 7 bases to trimming and J lost 5 bases; unmatched junction nucleotides: 8. Germline CDR1 and CDR2: LNHDA and SQIVND (reference sequence). This CDR3 has 14 residues.

This chain uses TRBV25-1 with TRBJ2-4, with TRBD1 matching over 7 bases. V gave up 4 bases and J gave up 4 bases; unmatched junction bases: 1. The CDR3 length is 13 residues. In germline, CDR1 is MGHDK, CDR2 SYGVNS. The CDR3 nucleotides read TGTGCCAGCAGTGCGGGACAGAAAAACATTCAGTACTTC. As protein: CASSAGQKNIQYF.

The V and J genes are TRBV6-5 and TRBJ1-5; no firm D call. The CDR3 consists of 14 residues. Trimming removed 4 bases from V and 1 base from J, with 8 bases in between. The germline CDR1 and CDR2 sequences are MNHEY and SVGAGI. The CDR3 region has the DNA TGTGCCAGCAGTTGGGCAGTGAGCAATCAGCCCCAGCATTTT. This encodes CASSWAVSNQPQHF.

The gene calls are TRBV7-9 and TRBJ2-5, with D perhaps matching TRBD2 (6 bases). The CDR3 runs 13 residues. Germline V gene sequence: CDR1 SEHNR, CDR2 FQNEAQ (reference sequence). The ends were cut back, 1 base at V and 4 bases at J, with 7 bases in the middle. The CDR3 loop reads CASSLGGGETQYF. The CDR3 region has the DNA TGTGCCAGCAGCTTAGGGGGAGGAGAGACCCAGTACTTC.

V usage is TRBV10-2 and J usage is TRBJ1-1, with 7 positions matching TRBD1. CDR1 is WSHSY and CDR2 is SAAADI in the germline V gene. This CDR3 contains 16 residues. V was pared by 3 bases and J by 14 bases, with 21 bases of the junction left unmatched. CDR3 amino acids: CASSESFVKRGTRGFF. The DNA of the CDR3 is TGCGCCAGCAGTGAATCGTTTGTTAAGAGGGGAACCAGGGGGTTCTTT.

The genes are TRBV7-9 and TRBJ1-2; 8 bases map to TRBD1. V lost 5 bases to trimming and J lost 4 bases; unmatched junction nucleotides: 9. Germline lookup yields CDR1 SEHNR and CDR2 FQNEAQ (reference sequence). The CDR3 is 15 residues long. The CDR3 DNA follows: TGTGCCAGCAGCCGGCGGACAGGGCTCCCCTATGGCTACACCTTC. Its translation is CASSRRTGLPYGYTF.

The DNA of the CDR3 is TGTGCCAGCGGCGGGGGCCTACGGAGCAATCAGCCCCAGCATTTT. Amino acid sequence: CASGGGLRSNQPQHF. The chain links TRBV6-5 to TRBJ1-5, with a weak D call TRBD1 (6 bases). This CDR3 comprises 15 residues. The ends were cut back, 8 bases at V and 1 base at J, with 15 bases in the middle. Germline CDR1 is MNHEY and CDR2 is SVGAGI.

V and J are TRBV3-1 (or the pseudogene TRBV3-2) and TRBJ1-4; D uncertain. The CDR3 extends over 16 amino acids. Germline loops: CDR1 LGHDT, CDR2 YNNKEL (reference sequence). Deletions cut 1 base from V and 8 bases from J, with 17 bases between. CDR3 sequence reads: CASSQAVRTGGEKLFF. The CDR3 DNA reads TGTGCCAGCAGCCAAGCGGTACGGACCGGAGGGGAAAAACTGTTTTTT.

The rearrangement links TRBV28 to TRBJ1-2; 9 bases are a match to TRBD1. Trimming at V came to 2 bases and at J to 7 bases, leaving 2 bases not matched to a gene. The CDR3 length is 13 residues. Germline lookup yields CDR1 MDHEN and CDR2 SYDVKM. The CDR3 DNA reads as TGTGCCAGCAGTTTAACAGGGGGCGTTGGCTACACCTTC. It specifies CASSLTGGVGYTF.